Below, 26 T cell receptor beta chains from the same sample are listed, as sequenced in a study of Ad26.COV2.S vaccination and SARS-CoV-2 variants. Profiling relied on immunoSEQ multiplex PCR, and the TCRdb table lists in-frame clones only, not all of them. Of tens of thousands of clones in the sample, less than 85% were seen once. The sample consisted of peripheral blood, taken after recovery from COVID-19. All receptors derive from a human donor who had recovered from COVID-19.

CDR3 nucleotides: TGTGCCACCAGCAGGAGATACGGTAATCAGCCCCAGCATTTT. Its translation is CATSRRYGNQPQHF. The chain employs TRBV15 and TRBJ1-5, with D hard to call. CDR3 length: 14 amino acids. The germline V gene encodes CDR1 LNHNV and CDR2 YYDKDF (reference sequence). Between the trimmed V and J ends, which lost 3 bases and 4 bases, there was a span of 10 bases.

The chain has TRBV4-2 and TRBJ2-7; D is ambiguous. Germline V gene sequence: CDR1 LGHNA, CDR2 YNFKEQ. V was trimmed by 0 bases and J by 3 bases, leaving 3 bases between them. The CDR3 totals 12 residues. CDR3 bases: TGTGCCAGCAGCCAAGACGGCTACGAGCAGTACTTC. Translating it yields CASSQDGYEQYF.

This clone was recorded a few times. The V call is TRBV9, the J call TRBJ2-3; 7 bases map to TRBD1. Germline-derived CDR1 and CDR2 are SGDLS and YYNGEE. V gave up 3 bases and J gave up 0 bases; unmatched junction bases: 7. The CDR3 covers 16 residues. This CDR3 is CASSGRQGLSTDTQYF. For the CDR3, the DNA is TGTGCCAGCAGCGGACGACAGGGTCTTAGCACAGATACGCAGTATTTT.

The rearrangement joins TRBV7-2 to TRBJ2-3; 10 bases map to TRBD2. Germline V CDR1 and CDR2: SGHTA, FQGNSA. The junction had 9 bases not matched to a gene; V was cut back by 6 bases and J by 3 bases. The CDR3 consists of 16 residues. CDR3 sequence (DNA): TGTGCCAGCAGGGGTGGTGCTAGCGGGAGAACAGATACGCAGTATTTT. Protein sequence: CASRGGASGRTDTQYF.

The genes are TRBV23-1 and TRBJ1-5; a possible D gene is TRBD1 (5 bases). TRBV23-1 is classed as an ORF, of uncertain function. V lost 7 bases and J lost 5, with 12 bases in between. This CDR3 region has 13 residues. CDR3 in amino acids: CASKQGVDQPQHF. The DNA for the CDR3 is TGCGCCAGCAAGCAGGGAGTGGATCAGCCCCAGCATTTT.

The chain couples TRBV11-2 to TRBJ1-3; D is unresolved. The ends were cut back, 2 bases at V and 0 bases at J, with 8 bases in the middle. Germline V gene lookup returns CDR1 SGHAT and CDR2 FQNNGV. CDR3 length: 15 residues. CDR3 protein: CASSLQANSGNTIYF. The CDR3 DNA is TGTGCCAGCAGCTTACAGGCGAACTCTGGAAACACCATATATTTT.

The gene calls are TRBV7-3 and TRBJ2-1; 9 nucleotides match TRBD2. The CDR3 spans 16 residues. Trimming removed 5 bases from V and 10 bases from J; junction bases left unmatched: 15. Germline V CDR1 and CDR2: SGHTA, FQGTGA. CDR3 bases: TGTGCCAGCAGCCCAGGGAACCGACTAGCGGCCAGCGAGCAGTTCTTC. Translating it yields CASSPGNRLAASEQFF.

The chain is built from TRBV25-1 and TRBJ2-1; D possibly matches TRBD1 or TRBD2 (5 bases each). There are 15 residues in the CDR3. Trimming pared 6 bases from V and 0 bases from J, leaving 12 bases between. Germline CDR1 and CDR2: MGHDK and SYGVNS. CDR3 DNA: TGTGCCAGCAGCTATTCAGGGAGCTCCTACAATGAGCAGTTCTTC. It encodes CASSYSGSSYNEQFF.

The chain couples TRBV3-1 (or the pseudogene TRBV3-2) to TRBJ2-3; D gene uncertain. The CDR3 loop spans 16 amino acids. The germline V gene has CDR1 LGHDT and CDR2 YNNKEL (reference sequence). V was shortened by 4 bases and J by 2 bases, with 16 bases between the two germline ends. The CDR3 DNA reads as TGTGCCAGCAGCCCCCGATTTAGTGGATTCACAGATACGCAGTATTTT. This translates into CASSPRFSGFTDTQYF.

This clone was seen a single time. The chain combines TRBV27 with TRBJ1-6; D remains ambiguous. V was pared by 4 bases and J by 6 bases, with 7 bases between. CDR1 MNHEY and CDR2 SMNVEV come from the germline V gene (reference sequence). The CDR3 covers 13 residues. CDR3 in amino acids: CASSYRGNSPLHF. The CDR3 bases are TGTGCCAGCAGTTACCGGGGTAATTCACCCCTCCACTTT.

The gene calls are TRBV6-5 and TRBJ2-3, with a weak D call TRBD2 (6 bases). Trimming stripped 5 bases from V and 6 bases from J, with 18 bases between. The CDR3 has 15 amino acids. From germline, CDR1 is MNHEY and CDR2 SVGAGI. The CDR3, as DNA: TGTGCCAGCAGTCTCATGGGGGGAGGTGGTGATACGCAGTATTTT. Translation: CASSLMGGGGDTQYF.

V and J are TRBV29-1 and TRBJ2-7; 7 bases map to TRBD2. Trimming removed 6 bases from V and 4 bases from J; junction bases left unmatched: 12. Germline assignment: CDR1 SQVTM and CDR2 ANQGSEA. The CDR3 is made up of 14 amino acids. The CDR3 DNA reads as TGCAGCGTCACAATCAGACTAGCCTCTTACGAGCAGTACTTC. Translation: CSVTIRLASYEQYF.

CDR3 bases: TGTGCCACCAGCGCTGACGTGGTTAGCCGCTACAATGAGCAGTTCTTC. This sequence encodes CATSADVVSRYNEQFF. The chain uses TRBV24-1 and TRBJ2-1; D remains ambiguous. The V gene lost 7 bases and the J gene lost 3 bases, with 18 bases spanning the gap. The CDR3 totals 16 residues. CDR1 and CDR2 from the germline V gene are KGHDR and SFDVKD.

J is TRBJ2-1 and V is TRBV18; the match to TRBD1 covers 7 bases. CDR1 and CDR2 from the germline V gene are KGHSH and LQKENI. CDR3 length: 15 amino acids. The V gene end was trimmed by 2 bases and the J gene end by 7 bases; junction bases not matched to a gene: 8. The CDR3 protein is CASSPGTGVGNEQFF. Written as DNA, the CDR3 is TGTGCCAGCTCACCAGGTACAGGGGTGGGGAATGAGCAGTTCTTC.

J is TRBJ2-6 and V is TRBV9; 7 bases match TRBD1. Germline CDR1 is SGDLS and CDR2 is YYNGEE. The CDR3 covers 15 residues. The trim removed 3 bases at V and 2 bases at J, leaving 2 bases unmatched. For the CDR3, the DNA is TGTGCCAGCAGCGCCGGGACAGCTGGGGCCAACGTCCTGACTTTC. As protein: CASSAGTAGANVLTF.

The rearrangement uses TRBV18 and TRBJ1-5; D not certain. CDR3 length equals 13 residues. The germline gives CDR1 KGHSH, CDR2 LQKENI. The V end was cut by 1 base, the J end by 7 bases, with 8 bases between. The CDR3 sequence is CASSPQIDQPQHF. The CDR3 coding sequence is TGTGCCAGCTCACCACAGATCGACCAGCCCCAGCATTTT. Looking up the rest from reference TRBV18 and TRBJ1-5 gives the full variable domain: NAGVMQNPRHLVRRRGQEARLRCSPMKGHSHVYWYRQLPEEGLKFMVYLQKENIIDESGMPKERFSAEFPKEGPSILRIQQVVRGDSAAYFCASSPQIDQPQHFGDGTRLSIL.

The rearrangement links TRBV27 to TRBJ2-1, with D perhaps matching TRBD2 (7 bases). From germline, CDR1 is MNHEY and CDR2 SMNVEV (reference sequence). The V end was cut by 5 bases, the J end by 4 bases, with 12 bases between. This CDR3 is built from 14 residues. The CDR3 nucleotides are TGTGCCAGCAGTCCAGCGGGGACATACAATGAGCAGTTCTTC. Its translation is CASSPAGTYNEQFF.

This clone came up once. This chain connects TRBV7-2 to TRBJ1-2; weak D call: TRBD1 (5 bases). The CDR3 sequence is 15 residues long. The V gene lost 4 bases and the J gene lost 0 bases, with 12 bases spanning the gap. The V gene's germline CDR1 is SGHTA and CDR2 FQGNSA. As DNA, the CDR3 is TGTGCCAGCAGCTCGGCAGGGCGAGCTAACTATGGCTACACCTTC. Amino acid sequence: CASSSAGRANYGYTF.

The chain employs TRBV5-4 and TRBJ1-1; a possible D gene is TRBD1 (6 bases). Trimming left V 10 bases short and J 1 base short, with 17 bases between. The CDR3 has 14 residues. Germline V CDR1 and CDR2: SGHNT, YYREEE (reference sequence). CDR3 region: CAHEGGPGNTEAFF. Written as DNA, the CDR3 is TGTGCCCATGAGGGGGGCCCCGGGAACACTGAAGCTTTCTTT. Using reference TRBV5-4 and TRBJ1-1 for the parts outside the CDR3, the full variable domain is ETGVTQSPTHLIKTRGQQVTLRCSSQSGHNTVSWYQQALGQGPQFIFQYYREEENGRGNFPPRFSGLQFPNYSSELNVNALELDDSALYLCAHEGGPGNTEAFFGQGTRLTVV.

The gene calls are TRBV7-2 and TRBJ2-1; D ambiguous. CDR3 length: 14 amino acids. V was shortened by 6 bases and J by 10 bases, with 19 bases between the two germline ends. Germline V gives CDR1 SGHTA, CDR2 FQGNSA. CDR3 loop: CASRSRTELGEQFF. The CDR3, as DNA: TGTGCCAGCAGATCAAGGACGGAGCTGGGGGAGCAGTTCTTC.

This chain links TRBV6-1 with TRBJ2-7; D is unclear. V was clipped by 0 bases and J by 4 bases, with 7 bases between them. The CDR3 covers 13 residues. Germline CDR1 is MNHNS and CDR2 is SASEGT. The CDR3 loop reads CASSEARFYEQYF. In nucleotides, the CDR3 is TGTGCCAGCAGTGAAGCGCGTTTTTACGAGCAGTACTTC.

This chain joins TRBV24-1 and TRBJ1-1; 9 bases map to TRBD1. Germline loops: CDR1 KGHDR, CDR2 SFDVKD. V gave up 9 bases and J gave up 7 bases; unmatched junction bases: 14. The CDR3 covers 15 residues. The chain's CDR3 is CATRPGQGMGGEAFF. The CDR3 DNA follows: TGTGCCACCCGCCCCGGACAGGGGATGGGAGGTGAAGCTTTCTTT.

In nucleotides, the CDR3 is TGTGCCAGCAGTTCGACGGACAGGGGGAAAGGAAACACCATATATTTT. It translates to CASSSTDRGKGNTIYF. V is TRBV28 and J is TRBJ1-3; 10 nucleotides match TRBD1. Germline trimming cut 4 bases from V and 4 bases from J; bases unmatched to any gene: 7. The CDR3 spans 16 residues. Germline values: CDR1 MDHEN, CDR2 SYDVKM.

The rearrangement joins TRBV12-2 to TRBJ2-7; TRBD1, the table's D call, lacks a check against the DNA. TRBV12-2 is labeled a pseudogene. The CDR3 totals 15 residues. The CDR3 nucleotides read TGTGCAAGTCGCTTAACTAGGACAGGACTCTACGAGCAGTACTTC. It specifies CASRLTRTGLYEQYF.

This chain joins TRBV28 and TRBJ2-1; TRBD2 aligns across 8 bases. The CDR3 is made up of 15 amino acids. The germline CDR1 and CDR2 sequences are MDHEN and SYDVKM. Germline trimming cut 6 bases from V and 0 bases from J; bases unmatched to any gene: 4. The chain's CDR3 is CASRKLAVSYNEQFF. The CDR3 coding sequence is TGTGCCAGCAGAAAACTAGCGGTCTCCTACAATGAGCAGTTCTTC. Full variable domain (outside the CDR3, taken from reference TRBV28 and TRBJ2-1): DVKVTQSSRYLVKRTGEKVFLECVQDMDHENMFWYRQDPGLGLRLIYFSYDVKMKEKGDIPEGYSVSREKKERFSLILESASTNQTSMYLCASRKLAVSYNEQFFGPGTRLTVL.

This clone has only a few counts. The chain employs TRBV7-9 and TRBJ2-1; TRBD1 agrees at 8 bases. The J segment lost 8 bases and the V segment lost 6 bases, leaving 9 bases of the junction unmatched. The V gene's germline CDR1 is SEHNR and CDR2 FQNEAQ (reference sequence). The CDR3 is 14 residues long. Written as DNA, the CDR3 is TGTGCCAGCAGGGAGGACAGGGTAAACCATGAGCAGTTCTTC. Its protein is CASREDRVNHEQFF.